This T cell receptor beta chain was recovered during a study of blood T cell repertoires in COVID-19. Using immunoSEQ multiplex PCR, the repertoire was profiled, and TCRdb retains in-frame clones only, with some absent. The repertoire includes some 390,000 clones, around 89% of them detected once, and roughly 1.6% sits in the top ten. Patients from Seattle were sampled longitudinally, starting during active infection. The source of this sequence is a woman in her forties with COVID-19, enrolled during active disease. What was sequenced was peripheral blood.

In DNA form, the CDR3 reads TGTGCCATCAGTGAACTAGACTATGGCTACACCTTC. It codes for CAISELDYGYTF. V usage is TRBV10-3 and J usage is TRBJ1-2; D ambiguous. The CDR3 covers 12 residues. The germline CDR1 and CDR2 sequences are ENHRY and SYGVKD. Trimming cost V 3 bases and J 3 bases, with 5 bases left between them.